This TCR beta chain was captured in a study of CD8+ T cells in alopecia areata. Overall study results and limits: Among the top 100, expanded CD8+ clones were significantly decreased by tofacitinib, as was scalp clonality.

Extracted from the samples, RNA was reverse transcribed into cDNA to serve as the sequencing template. Libraries were prepared by immunoSEQ multiplex PCR; TCRdb keeps only in-frame clonotypes and omits some of them. The sample has a few hundred thousand clones, roughly 63% seen once; the top ten hold around 0.92%. This clone has a handful of counts. Its antigen is currently unknown. V shed 8 bases and J shed 4 bases, with 11 bases lying between them. Germline V gives CDR1 GTSNPN, CDR2 SVGIG (reference sequence). The CDR3 has 11 amino acids. The sample's treatment: oral pan-JAK inhibitor, 5-10 mg twice daily.

The clonotype comes from a human donor with alopecia areata. The material was CD4+ T cells sorted from blood, obtained between weeks 51 and 54, from a patient treated with tofacitinib. The V and J genes are TRBV30 and TRBJ1-1; a possible D gene is TRBD1 (5 bases). This chain's CDR3 is CAHAGFTEAFF. In nucleotides, the CDR3 is TGTGCCCATGCAGGGTTCACTGAAGCTTTCTTT.